The 8 T cell receptor beta chains below come from one sample, sequenced in a study of blood T cell repertoires in COVID-19. Repertoires were generated with immunoSEQ multiplex PCR, while TCRdb's copy carries only in-frame clones and drops some. Here the sample spans roughly 200,000 clones, roughly 77% being singletons. Sequencing was carried out using peripheral blood. These receptors were collected from a woman between 40 and 50 years old with COVID-19, enrolled during active disease.

The chain employs TRBV19 and TRBJ1-6; D perhaps matches TRBD1 (5 bases). The CDR3 runs 15 residues. The germline V gene has CDR1 LNHDA and CDR2 SQIVND (reference sequence). V was pared by 4 bases and J by 4 bases, with 11 bases between. In DNA form, the CDR3 reads TGTGCCAGTAGTAGGGGCAGCTCATATAATTCACCCCTCCACTTT. Encoded protein: CASSRGSSYNSPLHF. The full variable domain, in which reference TRBV19 and TRBJ1-6 provide the parts outside the CDR3, is DGGITQSPKYLFRKEGQNVTLSCEQNLNHDAMYWYRQDPGQGLRLIYYSQIVNDFQKGDIAEGYSVSREKKESFPLTVTSAQKNPTAFYLCASSRGSSYNSPLHFGNGTRLTVT.

This clone was detected a few times. The CDR3 loop reads CASGLTPGDEKLFF. The CDR3 bases are TGTGCTAGTGGTTTAACTCCAGGGGACGAAAAACTGTTTTTT. The J gene is TRBJ1-4, the V gene TRBV12-5; tentatively, D is TRBD1 (6 bases). The CDR3 extends over 14 amino acids. Germline lookup yields CDR1 LGHNT and CDR2 FRNRAP. Trimming pared 3 bases from V and 8 bases from J, leaving 13 bases between.

This clone appeared a few times. The genes are TRBV7-3 and TRBJ2-2; 10 bases fit TRBD1. Germline V lookup: CDR1 SGHTA, CDR2 FQGTGA. The CDR3 covers 16 residues. Germline trimming cut 4 bases from V and 5 bases from J; bases unmatched to any gene: 7. CDR3: CASSSGTGDYTGELFF. CDR3 DNA: TGTGCCAGCAGCTCCGGGACAGGGGACTATACCGGGGAGCTGTTTTTT.

There are a few counts of this clone. The rearrangement joins TRBV18 to TRBJ2-7; perhaps TRBD1 as D (5 bases). Trimming shortened V by 3 bases and J by 5 bases, and 11 bases separated the two germline ends. The CDR3 has 13 amino acids. Germline CDR1 and CDR2: KGHSH and LQKENI. CDR3 in DNA: TGTGCCAGCTCACCTCCAGGGTCCAACGAGCAGTACTTC. Translation: CASSPPGSNEQYF.

This clone was counted at least ten times. The genes are TRBV2 and TRBJ1-3; possibly TRBD1 for D (6 bases). V was clipped by 3 bases and J by 8 bases, with 20 bases between them. Per germline, CDR1 SNHLY and CDR2 FYNNEI. There are 16 residues in the CDR3. The CDR3: CASSEAQGISMDTIYF. The CDR3, as DNA: TGTGCCAGCAGTGAGGCACAGGGAATAAGCATGGACACCATATATTTT.

The rearrangement joins TRBV6-6 to TRBJ2-2; perhaps TRBD1 as D (5 bases). Trimming pared 5 bases from V and 0 bases from J, leaving 10 bases between. The CDR3 is made up of 15 amino acids. The germline V gene has CDR1 MNHNY and CDR2 SVGAGI (reference sequence). CDR3 loop: CASSRDSANTGELFF. The CDR3 DNA sequence: TGTGCCAGCAGTCGAGACAGTGCGAACACCGGGGAGCTGTTTTTT.

The sample holds a few counts of this clone. The chain recombines TRBV3-1 (or the pseudogene TRBV3-2) with TRBJ1-2; 7 bases line up with TRBD1. CDR1 is LGHDT, CDR2 YNNKEL, per germline (reference sequence). Trimming removed 1 base from V and 6 bases from J; junction bases left unmatched: 5. This CDR3 comprises 14 residues. The DNA of the CDR3 is TGTGCCAGCAGCCAAGGCTCAACAGGGGATGGCTACACCTTC. Translated: CASSQGSTGDGYTF.

The chain employs TRBV19 and TRBJ2-2; D uncertain. The germline CDR1 and CDR2 sequences are LNHDA and SQIVND (reference sequence). Trimming took off 3 bases at V and 7 bases at J, with 9 bases between the two ends. This CDR3 is built from 13 residues. CDR3 sequence (DNA): TGTGCCAGTAGTATGAAAGTCGGCGGGGAGCTGTTTTTT. It specifies CASSMKVGGELFF.